Listed below are T cell receptor beta chains from one sample, sequenced in a study of cytomegalovirus exposure and HLA in healthy donors. Clones were read by immunoSEQ multiplex PCR, and TCRdb kept only the in-frame ones, dropping some. The sample lists 90,000 to 140,000 clones, roughly two thirds occurring once. Sequences were obtained from PBMCs. These TCRs come from a man aged 30-40 years in good health and CMV-seronegative. CDR3s include the opening cysteine and the closing phenylalanine or tryptophan. A D gene is named only where the DNA matches it firmly. Clone size appears in some rows only: once, few, many, or a class for an expanded clone.

clone size: -
V gene: TRBV28
J gene: TRBJ2-6
D gene: -
CDR3 protein: CASSSLDGYSGANVLTF

clone size: few
V gene: TRBV2
J gene: TRBJ1-2
D gene: -
CDR3 protein: CASSEIDRNYGYTF

clone size: -
V gene: TRBV11-2
J gene: TRBJ2-1
D gene: -
CDR3 protein: CASGVAAIFNEQFF

clone size: -
V gene: TRBV7-3
J gene: TRBJ2-2
D gene: TRBD2
CDR3 protein: CASSSGLADTGELFF

clone size: -
V gene: TRBV18
J gene: TRBJ2-7
D gene: -
CDR3 protein: CASSPGPGLEQYF

clone size: -
V gene: TRBV30
J gene: TRBJ1-1
D gene: -
CDR3 protein: CAWRIYTGGTEAFF

clone size: -
V gene: TRBV7-7
J gene: TRBJ2-1
D gene: TRBD1
CDR3 protein: CASSATGGEQFF

clone size: -
V gene: TRBV19
J gene: TRBJ1-5
D gene: -
CDR3 protein: CASSIVAGEYPGLHSNQPQHF

clone size: few
V gene: TRBV7-9
J gene: TRBJ1-1
D gene: TRBD1
CDR3 protein: CASSLAGQGYTEAFF

clone size: once
V gene: TRBV28
J gene: TRBJ1-2
D gene: TRBD1
CDR3 protein: CASSVGQGNYGYTF

clone size: -
V gene: TRBV6-5
J gene: TRBJ1-1
D gene: -
CDR3 protein: CASSWEMNTEAFF

clone size: -
V gene: TRBV15
J gene: TRBJ1-2
D gene: -
CDR3 protein: CATSRDSRVNYGYTF

clone size: -
V gene: TRBV28
J gene: TRBJ1-2
D gene: -
CDR3 protein: CASETNYGYTF

clone size: -
V gene: TRBV5-6
J gene: TRBJ1-2
D gene: TRBD1
CDR3 protein: CASSFDWTGRGYTF

clone size: -
V gene: TRBV29-1
J gene: TRBJ2-5
D gene: -
CDR3 protein: CSVATGLQETQYF

clone size: -
V gene: TRBV6-5
J gene: TRBJ2-7
D gene: TRBD1
CDR3 protein: CASSRTGGRGAEQYF

clone size: -
V gene: TRBV28
J gene: TRBJ2-7
D gene: TRBD1
CDR3 protein: CASFTGEGYEQYF

clone size: few
V gene: TRBV5-6
J gene: TRBJ2-1
D gene: -
CDR3 protein: CASSLYFKQDNEQFF

clone size: -
V gene: TRBV7-2
J gene: TRBJ2-1
D gene: -
CDR3 protein: CASSPQGRGVSYNEQFF

clone size: -
V gene: TRBV19
J gene: TRBJ2-1
D gene: TRBD2
CDR3 protein: CASSLDGSGLAGDNEQFF

clone size: -
V gene: TRBV5-4
J gene: TRBJ2-5
D gene: TRBD2
CDR3 protein: CASSSGTSGSGETQYF

clone size: -
V gene: TRBV5-1
J gene: TRBJ2-6
D gene: TRBD1
CDR3 protein: CASSQYGQDSGANGLTF

clone size: -
V gene: TRBV28
J gene: TRBJ2-1
D gene: -
CDR3 protein: CASSFLFGDEQFF

clone size: few
V gene: TRBV11-1
J gene: TRBJ2-7
D gene: -
CDR3 protein: CASSLKYGSQSYEQYF

clone size: -
V gene: TRBV7-9
J gene: TRBJ2-3
D gene: TRBD1
CDR3 protein: CASSTGTGGTDTQYF

clone size: -
V gene: TRBV7-3
J gene: TRBJ2-1
D gene: TRBD2
CDR3 protein: CASSPTELAGRGVGEQFF

clone size: -
V gene: TRBV5-1
J gene: TRBJ2-7
D gene: TRBD2
CDR3 protein: CASSTGGTSGYEQYF

clone size: once
V gene: TRBV5-1
J gene: TRBJ2-5
D gene: -
CDR3 protein: CASSLDLGLGGSETQYF

clone size: -
V gene: TRBV9
J gene: TRBJ2-1
D gene: -
CDR3 protein: CASRAGTSNEQFF

clone size: once
V gene: TRBV6-1
J gene: TRBJ2-6
D gene: -
CDR3 protein: CASSELSGANGLTF

clone size: -
V gene: TRBV5-1
J gene: TRBJ2-3
D gene: TRBD1
CDR3 protein: CASSSDRGQGTDTQYF

clone size: -
V gene: TRBV4-3
J gene: TRBJ1-4
D gene: -
CDR3 protein: CASSQGGAARGEKLFF

clone size: -
V gene: TRBV11-3
J gene: TRBJ2-4
D gene: TRBD2
CDR3 protein: CASRKTSGGNIQYF

clone size: few
V gene: TRBV19
J gene: TRBJ2-2
D gene: -
CDR3 protein: CASSQSPPSGELFF

clone size: once
V gene: TRBV7-8
J gene: TRBJ2-3
D gene: -
CDR3 protein: CASSPVGAGGTDTQYF

clone size: -
V gene: TRBV21-1
J gene: TRBJ2-5
D gene: -
CDR3 protein: CARIMGAIQETQYF

clone size: -
V gene: TRBV7-9
J gene: TRBJ1-1
D gene: -
CDR3 protein: CASSLADMRNTEAFF

clone size: -
V gene: TRBV7-9
J gene: TRBJ2-7
D gene: TRBD2
CDR3 protein: CASSFLGPGTSGGGNEQYF

clone size: once
V gene: TRBV30
J gene: TRBJ2-2
D gene: TRBD1
CDR3 protein: CAWSVKGGRANTGELFF

clone size: -
V gene: TRBV5-1
J gene: -
D gene: TRBD1
CDR3 protein: CASSLEGTGYYEQYF

clone size: -
V gene: TRBV2
J gene: TRBJ2-2
D gene: -
CDR3 protein: CASSVKGAGELFF

clone size: -
V gene: TRBV5-6
J gene: TRBJ2-7
D gene: -
CDR3 protein: CASSLGESYEQYF

clone size: -
V gene: TRBV30
J gene: TRBJ1-2
D gene: TRBD1
CDR3 protein: CAWTLQGPYGYTF

clone size: -
V gene: TRBV19
J gene: TRBJ2-2
D gene: TRBD2
CDR3 protein: CASSLAGGNTGELFF

clone size: -
V gene: TRBV5-8
J gene: TRBJ1-2
D gene: -
CDR3 protein: CASSLRQVRGYGYTF

clone size: -
V gene: TRBV28
J gene: TRBJ2-2
D gene: TRBD2
CDR3 protein: CASLGGYTGELFF

clone size: few
V gene: TRBV28
J gene: TRBJ1-1
D gene: -
CDR3 protein: CASHQGTEAFF

clone size: -
V gene: TRBV18
J gene: TRBJ2-7
D gene: -
CDR3 protein: CASSPGQFNEQYF

clone size: -
V gene: TRBV30
J gene: TRBJ2-5
D gene: TRBD2
CDR3 protein: CAWSYLVIAGSQETQYF

clone size: once
V gene: TRBV9
J gene: TRBJ2-7
D gene: -
CDR3 protein: CASSGGNRDEQYF

clone size: -
V gene: TRBV5-1
J gene: TRBJ2-3
D gene: -
CDR3 protein: CASSLTSRAGTDTQYF

clone size: -
V gene: TRBV25-1
J gene: TRBJ1-1
D gene: TRBD1
CDR3 protein: CASSDLKGQGGITEAFF

clone size: -
V gene: TRBV7-3
J gene: TRBJ1-1
D gene: -
CDR3 protein: CASGEGSGTEAFF